Following are 22 T cell receptor beta chains from one sample sequenced in a study of molecular identifiers for immune sequencing clone quantification. MiXCR, run by TCRdb on the PCR reads, gives a single entry per CDR3 protein. Among about 640,000 distinct CDR3 sequences listed, 20% were seen once. Input material: naive CD8+ T cells from blood, with Jurkat cell RNA spiked in. Subset here: FACS-sorted CD8+CD4-CCR7+CD45RA+ naive T cells. These receptors were taken from a human donor in good health. Some libraries in this study had Jurkat cell RNA spiked in.

This clonotype appeared a few times. The chain joins TRBV9 to TRBJ2-2; possible D gene TRBD1, 6 bases. This CDR3 region has 17 residues. Germline CDR1 reads SGDLS; CDR2 reads YYNGEE. V was cut by 2 bases and J by 1 base, with 15 bases left in between. The CDR3 DNA reads TGTGCCAGCAGCGTGAACAGGCGACAGGAGAACACCGGGGAGCTGTTTTTT. Encoded protein: CASSVNRRQENTGELFF. Using reference TRBV9 and TRBJ2-2 for the parts outside the CDR3, the full variable domain is DSGVTQTPKHLITATGQRVTLRCSPRSGDLSVYWYQQSLDQGLQFLIQYYNGEERAKGNILERFSAQQFPDLHSELNLSSLELGDSALYFCASSVNRRQENTGELFFGEGSRLTVL.

The genes are TRBV10-3 and TRBJ2-7; the D is unclear. The V and J ends lost 2 bases and 1 base respectively, with 9 bases between them. The V gene's germline CDR1 is ENHRY and CDR2 SYGVKD. The length of the CDR3 is 14 residues. The CDR3 region is CAISEIDKSYEQYF. CDR3 nucleotide sequence: TGTGCCATCAGTGAGATTGACAAATCCTACGAGCAGTACTTC.

This clonotype was observed many times. The chain links TRBV5-4 to TRBJ2-5; D not certain. Trimming shortened V by 2 bases and J by 4 bases, and 6 bases separated the two germline ends. This CDR3 spans 12 amino acids. Germline lookup yields CDR1 SGHNT and CDR2 YYREEE (reference sequence). The CDR3 protein is CASSFYSETQYF. In nucleotides, the CDR3 is TGTGCCAGCAGCTTCTACTCAGAGACCCAGTACTTC.

This clonotype was seen a single time. This sequence may be a read error, since a much larger clone differs from it by one base. The J gene is TRBJ2-1, the V gene TRBV7-6; 8 bases are shared with TRBD1. The CDR3 has 13 residues. V shed 3 bases and J 14 bases; nucleotides not matched to a gene: 9. Germline V lookup: CDR1 SGHVS, CDR2 FNYEAQ. The CDR3 loop is CASSLAGGPIEFF. CDR3 coding DNA: TGTGCCAGCAGCTTGGCAGGGGGCCCTATCGAGTTCTTC.

Note on this clonotype: At one end the junction does not follow the germline gene, possibly because of a read error. The genes are TRBV6-1 and TRBJ2-5; D not resolved. Germline CDR1 reads MNHNS; CDR2 reads SASEGT. The CDR3 runs 17 residues. In nucleotides, the CDR3 is TGTGCCAGCGGTGAAGTATTGTGGGGTCCTGACCAAGGGACCCAGTACTTC. Its protein product is CASGEVLWGPDQGTQYF.

There are many counts of this clonotype. The rearrangement uses TRBV12-3 or TRBV12-4 and TRBJ1-1; D ambiguous. The CDR3 spans 15 residues. With 2 bases removed from V and 0 bases from J, the gap between germline ends came to 10 bases. The CDR3 reads CASSLLYSVNTEAFF. The DNA for the CDR3 is TGTGCCAGCAGTTTATTGTACAGCGTGAACACTGAAGCTTTCTTT.

This clonotype was counted at least ten times. The chain links TRBV6-7 to TRBJ2-1, with TRBD2 identical over 9 bases. TRBV6-7 is an ORF for which the function is uncertain. V shed 11 bases, J shed 9 bases, and the junction held 11 bases outside the gene matches. The CDR3 loop spans 13 amino acids. The CDR3 protein is CASLAGGPGEQFF. CDR3 sequence (DNA): TGTGCCTCCCTGGCGGGAGGGCCCGGTGAGCAGTTCTTC.

This rearrangement joins TRBV6-5 to TRBJ2-7, with unresolved D. Per germline, CDR1 MNHEY and CDR2 SVGAGI. V lost 5 bases and J 3 bases, leaving 14 bases between the germline ends. The CDR3 is 14 residues long. In nucleotides, the CDR3 is TGTGCCAGCAGTCACCGCCTTGGCGACTACGAGCAGTACTTC. Protein sequence: CASSHRLGDYEQYF.

As for this clonotype: The junction does not match germline at one end; this may be a read error. V gene TRBV7-8 combines with J gene TRBJ1-6; tentative D call: TRBD1 (6 bases). This CDR3 comprises 16 residues. The germline gives CDR1 SGHVS, CDR2 FQNEAQ. CDR3 bases: TGTGCCGGCAGAGGGGGGCTGAGCTCCTATGATTCACCCCTCCACTTT. Translating it yields CAGRGGLSSYDSPLHF.

The chain links TRBV6-6 to TRBJ1-2; 7 bases are shared with TRBD1. CDR1 is MNHNY, CDR2 SVGAGI, per germline (reference sequence). There are 14 residues in the CDR3. Trimming cost V 3 bases and J 7 bases; bases outside gene matches: 8. The CDR3 DNA is TGTGCCAGCAGTTATCCCGACAGGGTGGCTGGCTACACCTTC. Its translation: CASSYPDRVAGYTF.

This clonotype was picked up many times. This rearrangement joins TRBV11-2 to TRBJ1-2; the D gene is possibly TRBD1 (5 bases). CDR1 is SGHAT and CDR2 is FQNNGV in the germline V gene. This CDR3 contains 16 residues. The germline V and J ends were trimmed by 2 bases and 2 bases, with 15 bases remaining between them. The CDR3, as DNA: TGTGCCAGCAGCTTACAGGGTCTCAGTTCGAACTATGGCTACACCTTC. It is translated as CASSLQGLSSNYGYTF. Looking up the rest from reference TRBV11-2 and TRBJ1-2 gives the full variable domain: EAGVAQSPRYKIIEKRQSVAFWCNPISGHATLYWYQQILGQGPKLLIQFQNNGVVDDSQLPKDRFSAERLKGVDSTLKIQPAKLEDSAVYLCASSLQGLSSNYGYTFGSGTRLTVV.

This clonotype has a count of ten or more. The V and J genes are TRBV4-1 and TRBJ2-2; 7 nucleotides line up with TRBD2. The CDR3 covers 13 residues. Germline CDR1 MGHRA, CDR2 YSYEKL. The J segment lost 2 bases and the V segment lost 8 bases, leaving 2 bases of the junction unmatched. The CDR3 protein is CASGTTNTGELFF. CDR3 nucleotides: TGCGCCAGCGGGACTACTAACACCGGGGAGCTGTTTTTT.

This clonotype was counted at least ten times. J is TRBJ2-2 and V is TRBV6-1; no clear D gene. V lost 2 bases to trimming and J lost 1 base, with 14 bases between them. In germline, CDR1 is MNHNS, CDR2 SASEGT. The CDR3 runs 17 residues. The CDR3 region has the DNA TGTGCCAGCAGTGAAAATTTCTGGCAGATGAACACCGGGGAGCTGTTTTTT. Translation: CASSENFWQMNTGELFF.

This clonotype has at least ten counts. The J gene is TRBJ2-2, the V gene TRBV4-1, with D possibly matching TRBD1 (5 bases). Germline V gives CDR1 MGHRA, CDR2 YSYEKL. Trimming took 9 bases from V and 5 from J, leaving 10 bases between them. The CDR3 length is 12 residues. The CDR3 region is CASKGETGELFF. The CDR3 DNA follows: TGCGCCAGTAAAGGGGAAACCGGGGAGCTGTTTTTT.

The chain has TRBV28 and TRBJ1-1; D not resolved. V lost 3 bases and J 4 bases, leaving 9 bases between the germline ends. The V gene's germline CDR1 is MDHEN and CDR2 SYDVKM. This CDR3 is built from 13 residues. The CDR3 sequence is CASSLIGSTEAFF. CDR3 DNA sequence: TGTGCCAGCAGTTTGATCGGAAGCACTGAAGCTTTCTTT. Looking up the rest from reference TRBV28 and TRBJ1-1 gives the full variable domain: DVKVTQSSRYLVKRTGEKVFLECVQDMDHENMFWYRQDPGLGLRLIYFSYDVKMKEKGDIPEGYSVSREKKERFSLILESASTNQTSMYLCASSLIGSTEAFFGQGTRLTVV.

This rearrangement joins TRBV7-9 to TRBJ2-7; D not certain. This CDR3 is 15 amino acids long. CDR1 is SEHNR, CDR2 FQNEAQ, per germline (reference sequence). Deletions cut 5 bases from V and 1 base from J, with 15 bases between. CDR3 sequence reads: CASSPQGRRSYEQYF. DNA of the CDR3: TGTGCCAGCAGCCCCCAAGGCCGGAGATCCTACGAGCAGTACTTC.

The chain joins TRBV4-3 to TRBJ1-1; TRBD1 is a possible D gene (6 bases). CDR1 and CDR2 from the germline V gene are LGHNA and YSLEER. V was trimmed by 3 bases and J by 1 base, leaving 18 bases between them. The CDR3 totals 17 residues. The CDR3 region is CASSQGWIGGRNTEAFF. The CDR3 coding sequence is TGCGCCAGCAGCCAGGGTTGGATAGGGGGGCGGAACACTGAAGCTTTCTTT.

This clonotype has a count of ten or more. This chain uses TRBV7-6 with TRBJ2-7; the D gene is possibly TRBD1 (5 bases). V was clipped by 5 bases and J by 2 bases, with 13 bases between them. CDR3 length: 14 residues. Germline V gene lookup returns CDR1 SGHVS and CDR2 FNYEAQ. The CDR3 DNA is TGTGCCAGCAGCGTATTTCAGGGAACCTACGAGCAGTACTTC. Its protein is CASSVFQGTYEQYF. Full variable domain (remainder filled in from reference TRBV7-6 and TRBJ2-7): GAGVSQSPRYKVTKRGQDVALRCDPISGHVSLYWYRQALGQGPEFLTYFNYEAQQDKSGLPNDRFSAERPEGSISTLTIQRTEQRDSAMYRCASSVFQGTYEQYFGPGTRLTVT.

The rearrangement uses TRBV20-1 and TRBJ2-7; D may be TRBD1 (5 bases). CDR3 size: 15 residues. Trimming shortened V by 2 bases and J by 2 bases, and 16 bases separated the two germline ends. CDR1 is DFQATT, CDR2 SNEGSKA, per germline (reference sequence). The DNA for the CDR3 is TGCAGTGCTAGATCGTATCAGCCAGGGCCCTACGAGCAGTACTTC. Amino acids: CSARSYQPGPYEQYF.

Regarding this clonotype: A much larger clone lies one base from this, so it may be a read error. V usage is TRBV5-6 and J usage is TRBJ1-2, with D unclear. The CDR3 is 16 amino acids. CDR1 and CDR2 from the germline V gene are SGHDT and YYEEEE. The CDR3 DNA sequence: TGTGCCAGCAGCTCAACAAGAGCCGGATTTAACTATGACTACACCTTC. Protein: CASSSTRAGFNYDYTF.

In regard to this clonotype: A much larger clone is a single base away; this may be a read error. The gene calls are TRBV7-2 and TRBJ1-2; the match to TRBD1 covers 8 bases. The CDR3 loop spans 15 amino acids. The germline V gene has CDR1 SGHTA and CDR2 FQGNSA. The CDR3 is CANSPDRGVEYGYTF. The CDR3 region has the DNA TGTGCCAACAGCCCCGACAGGGGAGTGGAGTATGGCTACACCTTC.

Ten or more counts support this clonotype. The chain has TRBV6-5 and TRBJ2-7; the D is unclear. The CDR3 has 13 amino acids. V was clipped by 5 bases and J by 2 bases, with 10 bases between them. Germline CDR1 MNHEY, CDR2 SVGAGI. DNA of the CDR3: TGTGCCAGCAGTGCATATCCAACCTACGAGCAGTACTTC. This encodes CASSAYPTYEQYF.